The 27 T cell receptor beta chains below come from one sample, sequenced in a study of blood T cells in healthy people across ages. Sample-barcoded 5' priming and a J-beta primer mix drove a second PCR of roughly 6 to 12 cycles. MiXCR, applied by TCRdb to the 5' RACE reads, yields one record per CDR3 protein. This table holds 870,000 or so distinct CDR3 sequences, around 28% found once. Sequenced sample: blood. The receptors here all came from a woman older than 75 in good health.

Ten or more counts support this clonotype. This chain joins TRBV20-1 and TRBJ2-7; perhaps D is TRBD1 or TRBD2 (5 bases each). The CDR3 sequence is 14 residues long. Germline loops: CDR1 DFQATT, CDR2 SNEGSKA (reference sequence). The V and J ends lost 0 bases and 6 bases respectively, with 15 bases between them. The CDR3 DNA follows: TGCAGTGCTAGAGATGGGCCAGGGAGAAGCGAGCAGTACTTC. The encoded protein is CSARDGPGRSEQYF.

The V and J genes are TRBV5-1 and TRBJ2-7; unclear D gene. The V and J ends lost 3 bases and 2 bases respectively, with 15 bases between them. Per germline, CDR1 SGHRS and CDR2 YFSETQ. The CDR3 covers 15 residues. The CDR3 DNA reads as TGCGCCAGCAGCTCCTCGATGGGCTCTGCCTACGAGCAGTACTTC. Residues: CASSSSMGSAYEQYF.

The CDR3 spells CASSLDETGSTDTQYF. The CDR3 region has the DNA TGTGCCAGCAGTTTAGACGAGACAGGGAGCACAGATACGCAGTATTTT. This rearrangement joins TRBV12-3 or TRBV12-4 to TRBJ2-3, with 7 positions matching TRBD1. Losses at the gene ends were 1 base for V and 0 bases for J; bases not matched to a gene: 4. The CDR3 length is 16 residues.

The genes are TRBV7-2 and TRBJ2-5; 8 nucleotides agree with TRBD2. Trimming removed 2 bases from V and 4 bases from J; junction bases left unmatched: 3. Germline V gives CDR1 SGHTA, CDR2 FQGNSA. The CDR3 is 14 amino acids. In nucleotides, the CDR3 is TGTGCCAGCAGCTTATTCAGCGGGGGAGAGACCCAGTACTTC. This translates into CASSLFSGGETQYF.

DNA for the CDR3: TGCAGTGCTAGAGAAGGTCATAGGGAAGGTCTCTCGGACGAGCAGTACTTC. Translation: CSAREGHREGLSDEQYF. V is TRBV20-1 and J is TRBJ2-4, with D unclear. Matching the DNA end better, TRBJ2-7 makes the J call doubtful. CDR3 length equals 17 residues. Germline V gene lookup returns CDR1 DFQATT and CDR2 SNEGSKA (reference sequence).

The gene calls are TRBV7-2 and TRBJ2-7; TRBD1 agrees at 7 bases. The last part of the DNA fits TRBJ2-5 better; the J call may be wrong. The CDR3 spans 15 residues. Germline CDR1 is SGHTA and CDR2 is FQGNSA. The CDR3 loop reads CASQRIEGAWETQYF. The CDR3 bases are TGTGCCAGCCAGCGGATAGAGGGGGCTTGGGAGACCCAGTACTTC.

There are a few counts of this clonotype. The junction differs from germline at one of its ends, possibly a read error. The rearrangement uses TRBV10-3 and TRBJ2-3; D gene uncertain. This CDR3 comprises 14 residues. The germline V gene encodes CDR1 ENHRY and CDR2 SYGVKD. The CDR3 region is CAISESVSPDAQYF. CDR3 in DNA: TGCGCCATCAGTGAGTCGGTCTCTCCAGATGCGCAGTATTTT.

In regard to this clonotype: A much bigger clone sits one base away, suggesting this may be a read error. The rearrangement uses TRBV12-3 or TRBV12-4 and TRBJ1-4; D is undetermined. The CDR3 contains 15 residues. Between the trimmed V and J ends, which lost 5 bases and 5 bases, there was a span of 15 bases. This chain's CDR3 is CASSPPLDGNEKLFF. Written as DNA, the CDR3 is TGTGCCAGCAGTCCTCCTTTGGACGGCAATGAAAAACTGTTTTTT.

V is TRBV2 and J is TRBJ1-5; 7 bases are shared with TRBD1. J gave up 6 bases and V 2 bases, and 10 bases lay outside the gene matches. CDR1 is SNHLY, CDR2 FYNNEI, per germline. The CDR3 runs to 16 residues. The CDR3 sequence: CASSERSTGFIQPQHF. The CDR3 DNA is TGTGCCAGCAGTGAAAGGTCGACAGGGTTCATTCAGCCCCAGCATTTT.

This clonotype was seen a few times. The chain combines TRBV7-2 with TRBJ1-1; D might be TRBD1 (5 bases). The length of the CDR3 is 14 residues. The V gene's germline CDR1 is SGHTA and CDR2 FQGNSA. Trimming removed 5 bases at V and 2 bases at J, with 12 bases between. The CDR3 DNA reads TGTGCCAGCAGCCTATTTCAGGGAAACACTGAAGCTTTCTTT. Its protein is CASSLFQGNTEAFF.

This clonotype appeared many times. DNA of the CDR3: TGTGCCAGCGCCGGCGGGGGACAAGAGACCCAGTACTTC. This gives the protein CASAGGGQETQYF. The chain recombines TRBV9 with TRBJ2-5; 7 nucleotides agree with TRBD2. This CDR3 comprises 13 residues. Germline CDR1 reads SGDLS; CDR2 reads YYNGEE. V trimming: 7 bases; J trimming: 2 bases; junction bases outside the gene matches: 5. Supplemented by reference TRBV9 and TRBJ2-5, the full variable domain reads DSGVTQTPKHLITATGQRVTLRCSPRSGDLSVYWYQQSLDQGLQFLIQYYNGEERAKGNILERFSAQQFPDLHSELNLSSLELGDSALYFCASAGGGQETQYFGPGTRLLVL.

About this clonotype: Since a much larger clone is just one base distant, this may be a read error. The CDR3 DNA sequence: TGTGCCAGCAGTCCCCCTCAAGCGGGGGTAAGCGAGCAGTACTTC. Translating it yields CASSPPQAGVSEQYF. V is TRBV27 and J is TRBJ2-5; 8 bases are shared with TRBD2. The tail of the sequence fits TRBJ2-7 better, so the J call may be wrong. This CDR3 region has 15 residues. Germline loops: CDR1 MNHEY, CDR2 SMNVEV (reference sequence).

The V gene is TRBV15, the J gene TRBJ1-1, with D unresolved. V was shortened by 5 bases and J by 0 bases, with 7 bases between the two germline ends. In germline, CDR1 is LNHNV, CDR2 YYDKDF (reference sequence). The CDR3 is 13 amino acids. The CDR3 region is CATSGNMNTEAFF. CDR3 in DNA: TGTGCCACCAGCGGAAACATGAACACTGAAGCTTTCTTT.

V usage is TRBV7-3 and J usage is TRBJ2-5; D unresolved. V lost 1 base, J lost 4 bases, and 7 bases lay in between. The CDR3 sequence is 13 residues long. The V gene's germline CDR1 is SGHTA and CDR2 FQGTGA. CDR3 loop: CASSLNPRETQYF. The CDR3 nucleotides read TGTGCCAGCAGCTTAAATCCTCGAGAGACCCAGTACTTC.

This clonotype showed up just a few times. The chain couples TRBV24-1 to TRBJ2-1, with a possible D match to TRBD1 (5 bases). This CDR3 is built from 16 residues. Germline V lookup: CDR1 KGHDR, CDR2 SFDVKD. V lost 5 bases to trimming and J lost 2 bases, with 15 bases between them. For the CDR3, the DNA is TGTGCCACCAGTGGAAAACAGGAGTGGGCCTACAATGAGCAGTTCTTC. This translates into CATSGKQEWAYNEQFF.

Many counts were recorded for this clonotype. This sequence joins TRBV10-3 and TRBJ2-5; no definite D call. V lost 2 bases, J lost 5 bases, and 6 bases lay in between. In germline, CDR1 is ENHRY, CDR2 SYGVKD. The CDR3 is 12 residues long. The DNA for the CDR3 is TGTGCCATCAGTGAGAGCCCGGAGACCCAGTACTTC. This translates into CAISESPETQYF.

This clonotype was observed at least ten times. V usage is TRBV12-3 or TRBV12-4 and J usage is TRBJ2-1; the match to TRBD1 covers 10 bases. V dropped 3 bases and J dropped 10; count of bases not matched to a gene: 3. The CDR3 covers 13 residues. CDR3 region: CASSFRTGGEQFF. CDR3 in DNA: TGTGCCAGCAGTTTTCGGACAGGGGGGGAGCAGTTCTTC.

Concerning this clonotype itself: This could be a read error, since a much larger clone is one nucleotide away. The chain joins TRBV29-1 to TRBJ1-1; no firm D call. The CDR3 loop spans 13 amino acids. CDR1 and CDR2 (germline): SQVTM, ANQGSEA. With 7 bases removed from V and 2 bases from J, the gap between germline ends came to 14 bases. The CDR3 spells CSATSGINTEAFF. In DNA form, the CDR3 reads TGCAGCGCCACTAGTGGGATCAACACTGAAGCTTTCTTT.

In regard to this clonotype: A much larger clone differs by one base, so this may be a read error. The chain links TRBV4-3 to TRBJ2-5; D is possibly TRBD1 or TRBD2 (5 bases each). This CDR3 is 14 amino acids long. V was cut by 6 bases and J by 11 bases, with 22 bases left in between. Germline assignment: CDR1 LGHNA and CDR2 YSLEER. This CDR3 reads CASRRAADNNEQYF. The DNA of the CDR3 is TGCGCCAGCAGGCGAGCGGCGGACAATAATGAGCAGTACTTC.

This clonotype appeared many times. CDR3 in amino acids: CASMAGGGYSYEQYF. CDR3 nucleotide sequence: TGCGCCAGCATGGCAGGGGGCGGATACTCCTACGAGCAGTACTTC. V usage is TRBV10-2 and J usage is TRBJ2-7; TRBD1 agrees at 8 bases. The CDR3 length is 15 residues. Losses at the gene ends were 7 bases for V and 0 bases for J; bases not matched to a gene: 8. Germline lookup yields CDR1 WSHSY and CDR2 SAAADI.

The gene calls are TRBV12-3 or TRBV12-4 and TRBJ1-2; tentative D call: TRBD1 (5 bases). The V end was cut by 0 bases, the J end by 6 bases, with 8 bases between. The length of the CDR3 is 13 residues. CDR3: CASSLALGHGYTF. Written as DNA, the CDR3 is TGTGCCAGCAGTTTAGCTTTGGGGCATGGCTACACCTTC.

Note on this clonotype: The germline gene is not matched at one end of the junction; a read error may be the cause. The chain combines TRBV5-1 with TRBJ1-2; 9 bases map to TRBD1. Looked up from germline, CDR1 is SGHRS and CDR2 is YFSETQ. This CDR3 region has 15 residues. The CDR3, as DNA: TGCGCCAGCGGCTTGGGACAGGGCGCTAACTATGGCTACACCTTC. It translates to CASGLGQGANYGYTF.

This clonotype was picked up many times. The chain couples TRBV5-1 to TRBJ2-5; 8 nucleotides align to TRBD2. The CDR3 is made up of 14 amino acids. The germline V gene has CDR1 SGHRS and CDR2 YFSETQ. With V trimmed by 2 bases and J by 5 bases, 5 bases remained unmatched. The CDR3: CASSFNSGEETQYF. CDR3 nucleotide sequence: TGCGCCAGCAGCTTTAATAGCGGGGAGGAGACCCAGTACTTC.

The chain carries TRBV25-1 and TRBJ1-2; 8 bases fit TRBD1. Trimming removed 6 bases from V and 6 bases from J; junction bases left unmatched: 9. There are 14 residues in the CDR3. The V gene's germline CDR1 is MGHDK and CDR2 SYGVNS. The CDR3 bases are TGTGCCAGCAGGAAGACAGGGGCGAGTAATGGCTACACCTTC. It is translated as CASRKTGASNGYTF.

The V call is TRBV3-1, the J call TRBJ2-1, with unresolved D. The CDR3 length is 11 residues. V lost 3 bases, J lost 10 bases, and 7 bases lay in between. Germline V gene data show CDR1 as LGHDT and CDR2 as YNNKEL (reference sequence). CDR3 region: CASSQSYEQFF. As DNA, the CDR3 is TGTGCCAGCAGCCAGAGCTACGAGCAGTTCTTC.

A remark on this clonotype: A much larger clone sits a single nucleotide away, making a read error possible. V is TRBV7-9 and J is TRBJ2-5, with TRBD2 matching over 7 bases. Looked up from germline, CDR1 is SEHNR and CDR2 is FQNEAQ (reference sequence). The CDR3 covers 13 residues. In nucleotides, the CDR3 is TGTGCCGGCAGCTTAACTAGCGAAGAGACCCAGTACTTC. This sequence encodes CAGSLTSEETQYF.

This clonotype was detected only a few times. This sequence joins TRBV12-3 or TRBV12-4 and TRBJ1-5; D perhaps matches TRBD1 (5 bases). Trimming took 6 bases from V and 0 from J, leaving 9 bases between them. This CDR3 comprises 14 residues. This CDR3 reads CASRDNLSNQPQHF. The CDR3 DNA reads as TGTGCCAGCAGGGACAACCTTAGCAATCAGCCCCAGCATTTT.